This TCR beta chain was observed in a study of human T cells and chemical hapten exposure. As for the study in general: The patients were mostly female; they had alopecia areata, totalis or universalis.

The sample's time point: pre-sensitization, week 0. Treatment specified: therapeutic diphenylcyclopropenone sensitization with weekly scalp DPC. The germline V gene encodes CDR1 PRHDT and CDR2 FYEKMQ (reference sequence). Between the trimmed V and J ends, which lost 3 bases and 3 bases, there was a span of 9 bases. The CDR3 covers 13 residues. In the authors' workflow: Sample-level TCR yields exhibited a median of about 96,000, with a range of roughly 20,000 to 750,000. Via MiXCR, TCRdb re-called the RACE reads, giving one row per CDR3 protein. The V and J calls follow TCRdb's processing rather than the paper's. This table holds roughly 64,000 distinct CDR3 sequences, around 11% found once.

The TCR was taken from a woman between 40 and 55 years old with alopecia areata. Some clones in this sample may be carry-over from other donors' samples. The chain joins TRBV13 to TRBJ2-7, with D possibly matching TRBD2 (6 bases). Sample: whole blood, taken in connection with sensitization to the hapten diphenylcyclopropenone (DPC). CDR3: CASSFGSGYEQYF. The CDR3 nucleotides are TGTGCCAGCAGCTTCGGTAGCGGCTACGAGCAGTACTTC. Using reference TRBV13 and TRBJ2-7 for the parts outside the CDR3, the full variable domain is AAGVIQSPRHLIKEKRETATLKCYPIPRHDTVYWYQQGPGQDPQFLISFYEKMQSDKGSIPDRFSAQQFSDYHSELNMSSLELGDSALYFCASSFGSGYEQYFGPGTRLTVT.